The 4 T cell receptor beta chains presented below share a single source sample, sequenced in a study of cytomegalovirus exposure and HLA in healthy donors. With 60 Vbeta and 13 Jbeta primers, the PCR was carried out. TCRdb keeps only in-frame clones here, not all; method: immunoSEQ multiplex PCR. Altogether 180,000 or so clones are present, approximately 73% being singletons, with the ten largest covering 2% to 2.5%. The sample taken for sequencing was PBMCs. Receptor source: a woman aged 25 to 39 in good health and CMV-seropositive.

The chain uses TRBV11-2 and TRBJ1-6; D call uncertain. The germline V gene encodes CDR1 SGHAT and CDR2 FQNNGV. Trimming left V 3 bases short and J 3 bases short, with 6 bases between. There are 14 residues in the CDR3. CDR3 amino acids: CASSLTNYNSPLHF. The CDR3 DNA sequence: TGTGCCAGCAGCTTGACAAACTATAATTCACCCCTCCACTTT. Complete variable domain (other parts from reference TRBV11-2 and TRBJ1-6): EAGVAQSPRYKIIEKRQSVAFWCNPISGHATLYWYQQILGQGPKLLIQFQNNGVVDDSQLPKDRFSAERLKGVDSTLKIQPAKLEDSAVYLCASSLTNYNSPLHFGNGTRLTVT.

The chain employs TRBV18 and TRBJ1-5, with a possible D match to TRBD1 (5 bases). Germline assignment: CDR1 KGHSH and CDR2 LQKENI. The CDR3 sequence is 15 residues long. V gave up 0 bases and J gave up 1 base, with 7 bases separating them. CDR3 nucleotides: TGTGCCAGCTCACCACCGGGGGGGAGCAATCAGCCCCAGCATTTT. This encodes CASSPPGGSNQPQHF.

This clone has just one count. This chain uses TRBV28 with TRBJ2-1; 9 bases agree with TRBD2. CDR3 size: 16 residues. Germline-derived CDR1 and CDR2 are MDHEN and SYDVKM. V shed 6 bases, J shed 5 bases, and the junction held 11 bases outside the gene matches. The CDR3 region has the DNA TGTGCCAGCAGCCGCGCTAGCGGGGCCTTGGACAATGAGCAGTTCTTC. The encoded protein is CASSRASGALDNEQFF.

The chain recombines TRBV28 with TRBJ1-6; D unresolved. CDR1 is MDHEN and CDR2 is SYDVKM in the germline V gene. This CDR3 is 17 amino acids long. V lost 5 bases, J lost 1 base, and 15 bases lay in between. As DNA, the CDR3 is TGTGCCAGCAGTATCCCCGGTACTGAATCCTATAATTCACCCCTCCACTTT. Protein product: CASSIPGTESYNSPLHF.